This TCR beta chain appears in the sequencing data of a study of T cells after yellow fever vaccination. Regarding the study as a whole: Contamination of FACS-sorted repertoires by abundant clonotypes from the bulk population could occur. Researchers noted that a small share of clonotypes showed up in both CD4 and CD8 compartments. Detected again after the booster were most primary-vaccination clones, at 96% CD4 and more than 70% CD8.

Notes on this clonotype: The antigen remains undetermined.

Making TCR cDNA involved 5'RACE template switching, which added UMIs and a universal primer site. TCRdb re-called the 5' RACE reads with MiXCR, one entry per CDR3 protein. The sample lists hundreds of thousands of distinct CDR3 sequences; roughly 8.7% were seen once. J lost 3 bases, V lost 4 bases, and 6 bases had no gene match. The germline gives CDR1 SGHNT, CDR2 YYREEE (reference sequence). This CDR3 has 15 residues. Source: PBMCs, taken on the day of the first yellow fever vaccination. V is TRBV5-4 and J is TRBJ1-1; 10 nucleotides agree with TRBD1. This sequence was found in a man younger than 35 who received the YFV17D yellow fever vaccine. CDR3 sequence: CASSGDRGQHTEAFF. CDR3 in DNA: TGTGCCAGCAGCGGAGACAGGGGGCAGCACACTGAAGCTTTCTTT.